One and the same sample provided the 25 T cell receptor beta chains below, sequenced in a study. From the RT-PCR reads, TCRdb called clonotypes with MiXCR, one entry per CDR3 protein. The table includes 550,000 to 750,000 distinct CDR3 sequences, over 12% detected once. Sequenced: memory CD4+ T cells from blood. These receptors all stem from a female donor in good health, serving as a healthy control.

This clonotype was seen a few times. This chain links TRBV24-1 with TRBJ2-3; D gene ambiguous. The V and J ends lost 1 base and 4 bases respectively, with 5 bases between them. The germline V gene has CDR1 KGHDR and CDR2 SFDVKD. CDR3 size: 13 residues. This CDR3 reads CATSDFDPDTQYF. CDR3 in DNA: TGTGCCACCAGTGATTTTGACCCAGATACGCAGTATTTT.

The chain recombines TRBV7-3 with TRBJ2-2; D not certain. V lost 3 bases and J 7 bases, leaving 9 bases between the germline ends. The CDR3 runs 13 residues. Looked up from germline, CDR1 is SGHTA and CDR2 is FQGTGA. The CDR3 DNA follows: TGTGCCAGCAGCTTCTTACTCAGCGGGGAGCTGTTTTTT. It yields the protein CASSFLLSGELFF.

This clonotype came up a few times. The chain uses TRBV7-2 and TRBJ1-2; D gene unclear. Germline CDR1 and CDR2: SGHTA and FQGNSA. This CDR3 has 14 residues. Trimming shortened V by 3 bases and J by 2 bases, and 10 bases separated the two germline ends. CDR3 nucleotides: TGTGCCAGCAGCTTCAAAATCGAGAACTATGGCTACACCTTC. Protein product: CASSFKIENYGYTF.

This clonotype has just a few counts. The gene calls are TRBV7-2 and TRBJ1-2; tentative D call: TRBD1 (6 bases). Germline CDR1 and CDR2: SGHTA and FQGNSA. Trimming took off 7 bases at V and 2 bases at J, with 14 bases between the two ends. This CDR3 is built from 14 residues. CDR3: CASKPGAGNYGYTF. DNA of the CDR3: TGTGCCAGCAAGCCGGGGGCAGGAAACTATGGCTACACCTTC.

The rearrangement uses TRBV5-6 and TRBJ1-1, with 8 bases identical to TRBD1. Germline CDR1 SGHDT, CDR2 YYEEEE. V was clipped by 1 base and J by 4 bases; unmatched bases: 12. CDR3 size: 17 residues. This CDR3 reads CASSLLVGQGGGTEAFF. The CDR3 nucleotides read TGTGCCAGCAGCTTGCTTGTTGGACAGGGCGGGGGCACTGAAGCTTTCTTT.

The chain links TRBV27 to TRBJ1-1, with 11 bases that match TRBD1. V lost 6 bases to trimming and J lost 3 bases; unmatched junction nucleotides: 6. This CDR3 comprises 15 residues. Germline CDR1 and CDR2: MNHEY and SMNVEV (reference sequence). The CDR3: CASSGTGGWYTEAFF. CDR3 sequence (DNA): TGTGCCAGCAGCGGGACAGGGGGTTGGTACACTGAAGCTTTCTTT.

This clonotype was counted only a few times. The chain has TRBV20-1 and TRBJ2-3; tentative D call: TRBD1 (6 bases). CDR1 DFQATT and CDR2 SNEGSKA come from the germline V gene (reference sequence). Between the trimmed V and J ends, which lost 5 bases and 1 base, there was a span of 13 bases. This CDR3 has 14 amino acids. CDR3 protein: CSARRGMGTDTQYF. The CDR3 DNA reads as TGCAGTGCTCGCAGGGGTATGGGCACAGATACGCAGTATTTT.

The chain recombines TRBV6-5 with TRBJ2-7; 7 bases match TRBD2. Per germline, CDR1 MNHEY and CDR2 SVGAGI. V shed 4 bases and J 9 bases; nucleotides not matched to a gene: 15. The CDR3 sequence is 15 residues long. In DNA form, the CDR3 reads TGTGCCAGCAGTTGGGAGGGCCCGAAGATAGGCCGGCAGTACTTC. Residues: CASSWEGPKIGRQYF.

The sample holds a few counts of this clonotype. This chain connects TRBV29-1 to TRBJ1-2, with 7 bases that match TRBD1. This CDR3 region has 11 residues. CDR1 is SQVTM, CDR2 ANQGSEA, per germline. V was pared by 7 bases and J by 14 bases, with 13 bases of the junction left unmatched. The CDR3 region has the DNA TGCAGCGGGGGGGGAACAGGGGCTACAACCTTC. Translating it yields CSGGGTGATTF.

This clonotype came up many times. The chain is built from TRBV5-1 and TRBJ2-7; D is undetermined. This CDR3 is 14 amino acids long. The ends were cut back, 4 bases at V and 2 bases at J, with 13 bases in the middle. Per the germline V gene, CDR1 is SGHRS and CDR2 is YFSETQ. This CDR3 reads CASSASPGPYEQYF. The CDR3 bases are TGCGCCAGCAGCGCCTCACCGGGTCCCTACGAGCAGTACTTC.

The chain joins TRBV5-1 to TRBJ2-5, with D possibly being TRBD2 (6 bases). V was shortened by 2 bases and J by 5 bases, with 10 bases between the two germline ends. The CDR3 is made up of 13 amino acids. The germline V gene encodes CDR1 SGHRS and CDR2 YFSETQ. CDR3 bases: TGCGCCAGCAGCTTTGAAGGGAGGGAGACCCAGTACTTC. Translated, it gives CASSFEGRETQYF. Drawing the rest from reference TRBV5-1 and TRBJ2-5, the complete variable domain is KAGVTQTPRYLIKTRGQQVTLSCSPISGHRSVSWYQQTPGQGLQFLFEYFSETQRNKGNFPGRFSGRQFSNSRSEMNVSTLELGDSALYLCASSFEGRETQYFGPGTRLLVL.

This clonotype occurred many times. This rearrangement joins TRBV10-3 to TRBJ2-5, with 7 bases lining up with TRBD2. V gave up 5 bases and J gave up 5 bases; unmatched junction bases: 11. Germline V gene lookup returns CDR1 ENHRY and CDR2 SYGVKD. This CDR3 contains 15 residues. Here the CDR3 reads CAISPQRLGGETQYF. As DNA, the CDR3 is TGTGCCATCAGTCCACAAAGACTGGGAGGGGAGACCCAGTACTTC.

This chain joins TRBV7-2 and TRBJ1-5; D unclear. Trimming left V 0 bases short and J 3 bases short, with 9 bases between. Germline CDR1 and CDR2: SGHTA and FQGNSA. This CDR3 spans 15 amino acids. The CDR3 DNA follows: TGTGCCAGCAGCTTAGCGGCGGGCCCCAATCAGCCCCAGCATTTT. This translates into CASSLAAGPNQPQHF. The full variable domain, completed using reference TRBV7-2 and TRBJ1-5, is GAGVSQSPSNKVTEKGKDVELRCDPISGHTALYWYRQSLGQGLEFLIYFQGNSAPDKSGLPSDRFSAERTGGSVSTLTIQRTQQEDSAVYLCASSLAAGPNQPQHFGDGTRLSIL.

This chain links TRBV3-1 with TRBJ2-5; D ambiguous. V lost 3 bases, J lost 5 bases, and 4 bases lay in between. Germline assignment: CDR1 LGHDT and CDR2 YNNKEL (reference sequence). There are 11 residues in the CDR3. DNA of the CDR3: TGTGCCAGCAGCCATACGGAGACCCAGTACTTC. Protein: CASSHTETQYF.

The chain joins TRBV6-5 to TRBJ1-2; 8 bases align to TRBD1. Unmatched junction bases numbered 8, after V lost 6 bases and J lost 2 bases. Germline CDR1 and CDR2: MNHEY and SVGAGI. The CDR3 runs to 15 residues. The CDR3 DNA sequence: TGTGCCAGCAGGAATCGACAGGGGACCAACTATGGCTACACCTTC. This encodes CASRNRQGTNYGYTF.

This chain links TRBV25-1 with TRBJ2-3; TRBD2 matches 9 bases. CDR3 length equals 17 residues. After removal of 6 bases from V and 6 bases from J, the junction contained 16 bases not matched to a gene. Per germline, CDR1 MGHDK and CDR2 SYGVNS. CDR3: CASRPLGGRGFVDTQYF. The CDR3 DNA is TGTGCCAGCAGACCCCTAGGCGGGAGGGGGTTCGTGGATACGCAGTATTTT.

The chain links TRBV5-5 to TRBJ2-1, with D possibly TRBD2 on 7 matching bases. Germline assignment: CDR1 SGHKS and CDR2 YYEKEE (reference sequence). This CDR3 region has 14 residues. Trimming cost V 1 base and J 9 bases, with 14 bases left between them. CDR3 in amino acids: CASSLFQGRGEQFF. As DNA, the CDR3 is TGTGCCAGCAGCTTGTTCCAGGGGAGGGGTGAGCAGTTCTTC. Full variable domain (missing parts from reference TRBV5-5 and TRBJ2-1): DAGVTQSPTHLIKTRGQQVTLRCSPISGHKSVSWYQQVLGQGPQFIFQYYEKEERGRGNFPDRFSARQFPNYSSELNVNALLLGDSALYLCASSLFQGRGEQFFGPGTRLTVL.

This clonotype was picked up a small number of times. The J gene is TRBJ2-4, the V gene TRBV19; TRBD2 agrees at 7 bases. The length of the CDR3 is 17 residues. The J segment lost 2 bases and the V segment lost 5 bases, leaving 12 bases of the junction unmatched. Germline lookup yields CDR1 LNHDA and CDR2 SQIVND (reference sequence). CDR3 sequence (DNA): TGTGCCAGTAGTTCAGGACTAGGGAGGCCTACCAAAAACATTCAGTACTTC. Amino acid sequence: CASSSGLGRPTKNIQYF.

The chain joins TRBV7-3 to TRBJ2-1; 8 bases line up with TRBD1. The CDR3 totals 17 residues. V dropped 5 bases and J dropped 1; count of bases not matched to a gene: 10. Germline assignment: CDR1 SGHTA and CDR2 FQGTGA. The CDR3 DNA reads TGTGCCAGCAGCACTGGACAGGGAGCTGGGTCCTACAATGAGCAGTTCTTC. Amino acids: CASSTGQGAGSYNEQFF.

This clonotype has just a few counts. The chain joins TRBV7-9 to TRBJ2-2; D is perhaps TRBD2 (6 bases). Germline values: CDR1 SEHNR, CDR2 FQNEAQ (reference sequence). The V and J ends lost 4 bases and 7 bases respectively, with 16 bases between them. There are 15 residues in the CDR3. DNA for the CDR3: TGTGCCAGCAGCTCCACCGGGGGTCAGTACGGGGAGCTGTTTTTT. Translated, it gives CASSSTGGQYGELFF.

The chain recombines TRBV11-1 with TRBJ2-7, with D possibly TRBD1 on 5 matching bases. With 1 base removed from V and 1 base from J, the gap between germline ends came to 11 bases. The germline V gene encodes CDR1 SGHAT and CDR2 FQDESV (reference sequence). This CDR3 comprises 15 residues. CDR3 in DNA: TGTGCCAGCAGCTTAGACAGACAGTTATCCTACGAGCAGTACTTC. Translating gives CASSLDRQLSYEQYF.

This clonotype was picked up a small number of times. V and J are TRBV5-1 and TRBJ2-7, with 14 bases lining up with TRBD2. This CDR3 spans 18 amino acids. J gave up 1 base and V 4 bases, and 10 bases lay outside the gene matches. Germline CDR1 SGHRS, CDR2 YFSETQ. The CDR3 sequence: CASSPGLAGGPISYEQYF. The CDR3, as DNA: TGCGCCAGCAGCCCTGGACTAGCGGGAGGTCCAATATCCTACGAGCAGTACTTC.

The table lists this clonotype with many counts. V and J are TRBV20-1 and TRBJ2-1, with 10 bases lining up with TRBD2. Germline V lookup: CDR1 DFQATT, CDR2 SNEGSKA (reference sequence). This CDR3 comprises 13 residues. The CDR3 DNA is TGCAGGGCGACTAGCGGGCCATACAATGAGCAGTTCTTC. It translates to CRATSGPYNEQFF.

The count of this clonotype is one. One base away lies a much larger clone, so this may be a sequencing read error. The V gene is TRBV20-1, the J gene TRBJ2-5; possibly TRBD2 for D (6 bases). Germline V gene lookup returns CDR1 DFQATT and CDR2 SNEGSKA (reference sequence). The CDR3 runs 15 residues. In DNA form, the CDR3 reads TGCAGTGCCACGAGGGCGGGGTCAAGTAAAGAGACCCATTACTTC. Translation gives CSATRAGSSKETHYF.

This clonotype was recorded at least ten times. The chain couples TRBV12-3 or TRBV12-4 to TRBJ2-3; 7 positions match TRBD1. The CDR3 length is 14 residues. The J segment lost 2 bases and the V segment lost 5 bases, leaving 4 bases of the junction unmatched. CDR3 coding DNA: TGTGCCAGCAGTCCAGGACAGGCCACAGATACGCAGTATTTT. Its protein is CASSPGQATDTQYF.